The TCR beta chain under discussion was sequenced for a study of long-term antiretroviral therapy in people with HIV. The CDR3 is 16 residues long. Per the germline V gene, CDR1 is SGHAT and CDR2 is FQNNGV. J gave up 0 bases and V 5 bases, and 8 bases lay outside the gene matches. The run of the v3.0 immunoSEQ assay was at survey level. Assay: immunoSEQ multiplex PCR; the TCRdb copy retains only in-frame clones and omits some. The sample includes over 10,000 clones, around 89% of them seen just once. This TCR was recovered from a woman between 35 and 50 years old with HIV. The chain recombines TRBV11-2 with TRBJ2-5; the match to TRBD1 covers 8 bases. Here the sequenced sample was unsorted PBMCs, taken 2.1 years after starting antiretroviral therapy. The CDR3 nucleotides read TGTGCCAGCAGCCCAGGGACAGGCCAGTACCAAGAGACCCAGTACTTC. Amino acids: CASSPGTGQYQETQYF.